The 17 T cell receptor beta chains below were found in one sample sequenced in a study of blood T cell repertoires in COVID-19. TCRdb keeps only in-frame clones here, not all; method: immunoSEQ multiplex PCR. Of under 30,000 clones listed, roughly 90% are singletons. Sequenced input: peripheral blood. The origin of the receptors is a human donor in a cohort sampled during active COVID-19.

With respect to this clone: The same CDR3 also results from other DNA sequences found in this sample. The chain joins TRBV20-1 to TRBJ2-7; no definite D call. The V gene's germline CDR1 is DFQATT and CDR2 SNEGSKA (reference sequence). The germline V and J ends were trimmed by 2 bases and 5 bases, with 7 bases remaining between them. There are 11 residues in the CDR3. The CDR3: CSARSGHEQYF. As DNA, the CDR3 is TGCAGTGCTAGATCTGGCCACGAGCAGTACTTC.

The rearrangement joins TRBV6-5 to TRBJ1-1; tentatively, D is TRBD1 (6 bases). V lost 11 bases to trimming and J lost 1 base, with 14 bases between them. Germline V gene data show CDR1 as MNHEY and CDR2 as SVGAGI. The CDR3 length is 13 residues. As DNA, the CDR3 is TGTGCCTCCCGAGGACAGTCGAACACTGAAGCTTTCTTT. It is translated as CASRGQSNTEAFF.

The chain couples TRBV3-1 (or the pseudogene TRBV3-2) to TRBJ2-5; 10 bases agree with TRBD2. The CDR3 sequence is 17 residues long. CDR1 is LGHDT, CDR2 YNNKEL, per germline (reference sequence). Trimming cost V 1 base and J 2 bases; bases outside gene matches: 7. CDR3 region: CASSQGLAGVRQETQYF. DNA for the CDR3: TGTGCCAGCAGCCAAGGCCTAGCGGGGGTAAGACAAGAGACCCAGTACTTC.

The chain recombines TRBV10-3 with TRBJ1-2; perhaps TRBD1 as D (5 bases). Trimming stripped 4 bases from V and 7 bases from J, with 16 bases between. CDR3 length equals 14 residues. CDR1 and CDR2 (germline): ENHRY, SYGVKD. The CDR3 sequence: CAISGGGRNTGYTF. The CDR3 DNA is TGTGCCATCAGTGGTGGGGGGAGGAATACTGGCTACACCTTC.

V usage is TRBV11-2 and J usage is TRBJ2-6, with D tentatively TRBD2 (6 bases). CDR1 and CDR2 (germline): SGHAT, FQNNGV. V was pared by 6 bases and J by 1 base, with 16 bases between. The CDR3 spans 17 residues. CDR3 loop: CASSWPGLRSGANVLTF. DNA for the CDR3: TGTGCCAGCAGTTGGCCGGGACTTAGATCTGGGGCCAACGTCCTGACTTTC.

The genes are TRBV6-5 and TRBJ1-6; no clear D gene. CDR1 and CDR2 from the germline V gene are MNHEY and SVGAGI. The CDR3 spans 13 residues. V was shortened by 6 bases and J by 4 bases, with 7 bases between the two germline ends. This chain's CDR3 is CASSEVYNSPLHF. CDR3 DNA: TGTGCCAGCAGCGAGGTATATAATTCACCCCTCCACTTT.

V and J are TRBV6-5 and TRBJ1-1; D unclear. The CDR3 is 12 amino acids. Germline CDR1 reads MNHEY; CDR2 reads SVGAGI. The V end was cut by 8 bases, the J end by 8 bases, with 15 bases between. The CDR3 spells CASERTGSEAFF. CDR3 coding DNA: TGTGCCAGCGAAAGAACGGGATCGGAAGCTTTCTTT.

The rearrangement uses TRBV21-1 and TRBJ2-2; the table's D call TRBD2 went unverified against the DNA. TRBV21-1 is labeled a pseudogene. This CDR3 is built from 19 residues. The CDR3 sequence is CASSPRLAGSRRNTGELFF. CDR3 nucleotide sequence: TGTGCCAGCAGCCCCCGACTAGCGGGGTCCCGCCGCAACACCGGGGAGCTGTTTTTT.

The genes are TRBV6-6 and TRBJ1-5, with 9 nucleotides matching TRBD1. CDR3 length equals 16 residues. Unmatched junction bases numbered 6, after V lost 6 bases and J lost 0 bases. CDR1 MNHNY and CDR2 SVGAGI come from the germline V gene (reference sequence). The CDR3 DNA reads as TGTGCCAGCAGGGGGACAGGGATTCATAGCAATCAGCCCCAGCATTTT. Translated, it gives CASRGTGIHSNQPQHF.

The rearrangement uses TRBV30 and TRBJ1-1; D is possibly TRBD1 (6 bases). In germline, CDR1 is GTSNPN, CDR2 SVGIG (reference sequence). CDR3 length: 14 residues. V was trimmed by 0 bases and J by 10 bases, leaving 18 bases between them. Here the CDR3 DNA reads TGTGCCTGGAGTGTACACAGGGTGGGGCAGAGAGCTTTCTTT. Amino acid sequence: CAWSVHRVGQRAFF.

The chain couples TRBV27 to TRBJ2-3; D might be TRBD2 (6 bases). The CDR3 sequence is 15 residues long. Per the germline V gene, CDR1 is MNHEY and CDR2 is SMNVEV (reference sequence). Trimming took 6 bases from V and 5 from J, leaving 18 bases between them. CDR3: CASRRSGTAVDTQYF. CDR3 bases: TGTGCCAGCAGGCGCTCTGGGACTGCGGTAGATACGCAGTATTTT.

In this sample, this clone turned up once. This chain uses TRBV10-3 with TRBJ2-3, with 12 positions matching TRBD2. Looked up from germline, CDR1 is ENHRY and CDR2 is SYGVKD. Unmatched junction bases numbered 6, after V lost 6 bases and J lost 5 bases. The CDR3 length is 15 residues. CDR3 bases: TGTGCCATCAGGCCTAGCGGGGGGGCCGGAGATACGCAGTATTTT. This sequence encodes CAIRPSGGAGDTQYF.

CDR3 amino acids: CASSLQWRGNTIYF. The CDR3, as DNA: TGTGCCAGCAGCCTCCAGTGGAGAGGAAACACCATATATTTT. The chain couples TRBV13 to TRBJ1-3, with D unclear. The germline V gene has CDR1 PRHDT and CDR2 FYEKMQ (reference sequence). Between the trimmed V and J ends, which lost 5 bases and 4 bases, there was a span of 12 bases. This CDR3 comprises 14 residues.

The table lists this clone with a count of one. This chain joins TRBV30 and TRBJ2-5; TRBD1 might be the D (8 bases). V was trimmed by 2 bases and J by 4 bases, leaving 14 bases between them. Per germline, CDR1 GTSNPN and CDR2 SVGIG (reference sequence). The CDR3 spans 14 residues. CDR3 region: CAWSKNRGGETQYF. The CDR3 bases are TGTGCCTGGAGTAAAAACAGGGGGGGAGAGACCCAGTACTTC.

This clone was seen just once. The chain has TRBV12-3 or TRBV12-4 and TRBJ2-1, with D uncertain. V was pared by 1 base and J by 3 bases, with 4 bases between. The CDR3 sequence is 13 residues long. CDR3 sequence (DNA): TGTGCCAGCAGTTTAGGCAGCTACAATGAGCAGTTCTTC. It codes for CASSLGSYNEQFF.

The gene calls are TRBV28 and TRBJ2-3; D unclear. Per germline, CDR1 MDHEN and CDR2 SYDVKM. Trimming removed 4 bases at V and 6 bases at J, with 14 bases between. The CDR3 covers 14 residues. The chain's CDR3 is CASSSADFADTQYF. The DNA for the CDR3 is TGTGCCAGCAGTTCCGCCGACTTCGCGGATACGCAGTATTTT.

This chain connects TRBV7-8 to TRBJ2-7; 9 bases are shared with TRBD1. The CDR3 loop spans 16 amino acids. J gave up 0 bases and V 1 base, and 4 bases lay outside the gene matches. The germline CDR1 and CDR2 sequences are SGHVS and FQNEAQ. CDR3 nucleotides: TGTGCCAGCAGCTTAGACGGGACAGGGAGCTCCTACGAGCAGTACTTC. Encoded protein: CASSLDGTGSSYEQYF.